This entry lists 4 T cell receptor beta chains sequenced from one sample in a study of CD8+ T cells in alopecia areata. Regarding treatment: oral pan-JAK inhibitor, 5-10 mg twice daily. After isolation, RNA underwent reverse transcription to generate cDNA as the sequencing template. The protocol was immunoSEQ multiplex PCR, while the TCRdb copy is restricted to in-frame clones and leaves out a portion. The table shows fewer than 150,000 clones, with 75% to 85% occurring only once. The sample was CD8+ T cells sorted from blood, taken at week 4, from a patient treated with tofacitinib. The receptors here all came from a human donor with alopecia areata.

The V and J genes are TRBV19 and TRBJ2-3; 11 nucleotides line up with TRBD1. Per germline, CDR1 LNHDA and CDR2 SQIVND (reference sequence). This CDR3 is built from 15 residues. The junction had 4 bases not matched to a gene; V was cut back by 5 bases and J by 3 bases. This CDR3 is CASSPGTGGTDTQYF. CDR3 bases: TGTGCCAGTAGTCCTGGGACAGGGGGTACAGATACGCAGTATTTT.

The chain combines TRBV2 with TRBJ2-4; no reliable D call. V dropped 7 bases and J dropped 0 bases, with 1 base sitting between them. CDR3 length equals 11 residues. In germline, CDR1 is SNHLY, CDR2 FYNNEI. The CDR3 loop is CASIAKNIQYF. CDR3 in DNA: TGTGCCAGCATAGCCAAAAACATTCAGTACTTC. Looking up the rest from reference TRBV2 and TRBJ2-4 gives the full variable domain: EPEVTQTPSHQVTQMGQEVILRCVPISNHLYFYWYRQILGQKVEFLVSFYNNEISEKSEIFDDQFSVERPDGSNFTLKIRSTKLEDSAMYFCASIAKNIQYFGAGTRLSVL.

V usage is TRBV19 and J usage is TRBJ1-2, with TRBD1 matching over 7 bases. The CDR3 has 13 amino acids. J lost 6 bases, V lost 10 bases, and 11 bases had no gene match. Germline CDR1 and CDR2: LNHDA and SQIVND (reference sequence). CDR3 nucleotide sequence: TGTGCCACTACAGGGGAGAAGGGTGATGGCTACACCTTC. Amino acids: CATTGEKGDGYTF.

V is TRBV27 and J is TRBJ2-5, with 8 bases aligning to TRBD2. CDR3 length: 17 residues. With V trimmed by 6 bases and J by 0 bases, 12 bases remained unmatched. CDR1 is MNHEY and CDR2 is SMNVEV in the germline V gene (reference sequence). CDR3 nucleotides: TGTGCCAGCAGCCCAATTGACCCGCGGGGGGACCAAGAGACCCAGTACTTC. Its protein product is CASSPIDPRGDQETQYF.